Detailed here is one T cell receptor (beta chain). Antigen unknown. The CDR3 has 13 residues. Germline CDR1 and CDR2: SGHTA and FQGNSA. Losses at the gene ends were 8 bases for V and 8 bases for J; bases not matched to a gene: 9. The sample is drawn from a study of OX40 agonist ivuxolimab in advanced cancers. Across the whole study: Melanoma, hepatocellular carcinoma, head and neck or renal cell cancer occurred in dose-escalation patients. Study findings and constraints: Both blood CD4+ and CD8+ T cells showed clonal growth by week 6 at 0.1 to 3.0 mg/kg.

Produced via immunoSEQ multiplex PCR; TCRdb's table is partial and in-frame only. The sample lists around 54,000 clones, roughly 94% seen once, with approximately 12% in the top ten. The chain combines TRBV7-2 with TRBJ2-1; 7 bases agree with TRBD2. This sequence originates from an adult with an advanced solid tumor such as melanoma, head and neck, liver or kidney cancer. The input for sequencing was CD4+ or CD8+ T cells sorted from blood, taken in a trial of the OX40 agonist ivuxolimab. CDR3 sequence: CASGSWGRDEQFF. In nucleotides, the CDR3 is TGTGCCAGCGGGAGTTGGGGGAGGGATGAGCAGTTCTTC.